This TCR beta chain is drawn from a study of blood T cell repertoires in COVID-19. TCRdb keeps only in-frame clones here, not all; method: immunoSEQ multiplex PCR. The sample has 95,000 to 100,000 clones, approximately 92% seen once. This TCR came from a man aged 50-60 years with active COVID-19. The specimen was peripheral blood.

CDR3 sequence reads: CASSPSRGTDTQYF. CDR3 DNA sequence: TGTGCCAGCTCACCTAGCAGGGGCACAGATACGCAGTATTTT. The chain uses TRBV18 and TRBJ2-3, with D perhaps matching TRBD1 (5 bases). CDR3 length: 14 residues. The V end was cut by 3 bases, the J end by 1 base, with 8 bases between. The germline CDR1 and CDR2 sequences are KGHSH and LQKENI.